This T cell receptor (beta chain) was identified in a study of OX40 agonist ivuxolimab in advanced cancers. In the study overall: Prior anti-PD-1, anti-PD-L1 or anti-CTLA-4 therapy did not bar entry, and 30% to 40% had some. Three patients got partial responses; one had hepatocellular carcinoma and two had cutaneous melanoma.

Produced via immunoSEQ multiplex PCR; TCRdb's table is partial and in-frame only. The sample includes some 83,000 clones, 90% of them seen just once. CDR1 MNHEY and CDR2 SMNVEV come from the germline V gene (reference sequence). This CDR3 is 16 amino acids long. J gave up 4 bases and V 3 bases, and 4 bases lay outside the gene matches. V is TRBV27 and J is TRBJ2-1; 12 nucleotides match TRBD1. This TCR was sampled from an adult with an advanced solid tumor such as melanoma, head and neck, liver or kidney cancer. The material sequenced was CD4+ or CD8+ T cells sorted from blood, taken in a trial of the OX40 agonist ivuxolimab. The CDR3 coding sequence is TGTGCCAGCAGTTTGCCGGGACAGGGGGCATACAATGAGCAGTTCTTC. Translated: CASSLPGQGAYNEQFF.